Reported below is one T cell receptor (beta chain). Its antigen has not been determined. Nothing much larger sits one base from this clone, and base qualities are not available. Receptors were amplified or captured by PCR. Instrument on record: Illumina HiSeq 2000. The public reads were quality trimmed at Q25 with fastp and then assembled into clones with MiXCR by TCRdb, keeping productive beta chains. CDR3 protein duplicates are merged, each entry listing the most common genes and DNA. The sample table records about 84,000 distinct CDR3 sequences; 51% of these occur just once. Roughly 13% of the sample rests with the top ten. The data derive from a study of CDR3 diversity in severe acne (dated by TCRdb to between 2018 and 2021). Based on the germline V gene, the CDR1 and CDR2 sequences are MNHEY and SVGAGI. The CDR3 spans 16 residues, from the cysteine through the phenylalanine. The DNA shown is the 48-base CDR3, in frame from base 1. V has 2 bases trimmed and J has 4 bases trimmed; junction bases matching no gene number 8.

Sequencing was done on a sample of blood. The chain links TRBV6-5 with TRBJ1-2; the junction holds 9 bases that match TRBD1. This TCR was recovered from a male donor in good health, without acne. The CDR3 sequence is CASSYPGQGGPYGYTF. The DNA is TGTGCCAGCAGTTACCCGGGACAGGGAGGACCCTATGGCTACACCTTC.